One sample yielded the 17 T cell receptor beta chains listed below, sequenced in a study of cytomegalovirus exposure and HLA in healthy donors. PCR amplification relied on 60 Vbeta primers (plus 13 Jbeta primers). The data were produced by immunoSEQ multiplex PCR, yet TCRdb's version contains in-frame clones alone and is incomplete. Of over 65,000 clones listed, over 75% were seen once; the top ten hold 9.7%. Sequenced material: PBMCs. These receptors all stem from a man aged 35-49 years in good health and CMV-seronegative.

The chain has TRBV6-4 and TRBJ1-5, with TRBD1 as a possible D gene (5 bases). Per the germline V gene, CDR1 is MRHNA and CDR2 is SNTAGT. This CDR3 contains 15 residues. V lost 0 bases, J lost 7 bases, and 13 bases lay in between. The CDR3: CASSDSNGGEQPQHF. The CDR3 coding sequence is TGTGCCAGCAGTGACTCGAACGGGGGAGAACAGCCCCAGCATTTT.

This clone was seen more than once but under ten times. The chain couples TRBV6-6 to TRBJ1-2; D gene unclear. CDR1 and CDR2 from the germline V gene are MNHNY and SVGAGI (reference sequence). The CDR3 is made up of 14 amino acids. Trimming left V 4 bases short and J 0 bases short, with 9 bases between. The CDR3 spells CASSSLSANYGYTF. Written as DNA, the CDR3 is TGTGCCAGCAGTTCCCTTTCGGCTAACTATGGCTACACCTTC.

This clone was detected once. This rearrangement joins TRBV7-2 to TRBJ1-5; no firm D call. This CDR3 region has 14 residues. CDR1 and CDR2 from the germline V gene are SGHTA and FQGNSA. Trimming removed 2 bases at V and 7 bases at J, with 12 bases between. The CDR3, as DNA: TGTGCCAGCAGCTTATCGGGTTACGGGCAGCCCCAGCATTTT. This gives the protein CASSLSGYGQPQHF. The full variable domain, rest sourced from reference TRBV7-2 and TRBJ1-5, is GAGVSQSPSNKVTEKGKDVELRCDPISGHTALYWYRQSLGQGLEFLIYFQGNSAPDKSGLPSDRFSAERTGGSVSTLTIQRTQQEDSAVYLCASSLSGYGQPQHFGDGTRLSIL.

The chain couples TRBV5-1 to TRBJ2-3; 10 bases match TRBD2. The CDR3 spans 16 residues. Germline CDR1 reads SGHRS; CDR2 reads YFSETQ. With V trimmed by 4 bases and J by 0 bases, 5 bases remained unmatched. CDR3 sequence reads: CASSLGLAVSTDTQYF. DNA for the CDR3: TGCGCCAGCAGCCTAGGACTAGCGGTTAGCACAGATACGCAGTATTTT. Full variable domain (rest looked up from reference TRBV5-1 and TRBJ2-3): KAGVTQTPRYLIKTRGQQVTLSCSPISGHRSVSWYQQTPGQGLQFLFEYFSETQRNKGNFPGRFSGRQFSNSRSEMNVSTLELGDSALYLCASSLGLAVSTDTQYFGPGTRLTVL.

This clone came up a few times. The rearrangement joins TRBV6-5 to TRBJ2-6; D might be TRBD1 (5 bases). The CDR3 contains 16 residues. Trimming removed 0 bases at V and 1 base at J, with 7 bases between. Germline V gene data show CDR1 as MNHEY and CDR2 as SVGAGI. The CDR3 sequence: CASSYSKGSGANVLTF. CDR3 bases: TGTGCCAGCAGTTACTCGAAGGGGTCTGGGGCCAACGTCCTGACTTTC.

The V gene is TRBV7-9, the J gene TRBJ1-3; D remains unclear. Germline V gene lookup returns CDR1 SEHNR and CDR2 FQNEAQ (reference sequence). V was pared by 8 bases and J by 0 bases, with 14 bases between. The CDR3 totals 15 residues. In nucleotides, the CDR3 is TGTGCCAGCCCTGTTTCGGGATACTCTGGAAACACCATATATTTT. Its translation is CASPVSGYSGNTIYF.

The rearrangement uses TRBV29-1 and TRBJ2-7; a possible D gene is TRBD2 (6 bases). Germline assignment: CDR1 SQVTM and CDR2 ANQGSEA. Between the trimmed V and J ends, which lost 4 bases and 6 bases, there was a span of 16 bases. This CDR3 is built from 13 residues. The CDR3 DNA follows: TGCAGCGTTGCCCAAGGCGGGGTTAGCGAGCAGTACTTC. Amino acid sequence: CSVAQGGVSEQYF.

In DNA form, the CDR3 reads TGTGCCAGCAGCCAAAGAGACAGCGAGTATGGCTACACCTTC. It is translated as CASSQRDSEYGYTF. This sequence joins TRBV5-4 and TRBJ1-2, with D maybe TRBD1 (5 bases). V shed 4 bases and J shed 5 bases, with 15 bases lying between them. Germline CDR1 is SGHNT and CDR2 is YYREEE (reference sequence). This CDR3 contains 14 residues.

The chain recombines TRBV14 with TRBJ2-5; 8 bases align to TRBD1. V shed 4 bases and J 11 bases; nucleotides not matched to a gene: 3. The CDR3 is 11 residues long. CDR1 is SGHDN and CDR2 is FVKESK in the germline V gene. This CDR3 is CASSPGGRQYF. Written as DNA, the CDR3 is TGTGCCAGCAGCCCAGGGGGCCGGCAGTACTTC.

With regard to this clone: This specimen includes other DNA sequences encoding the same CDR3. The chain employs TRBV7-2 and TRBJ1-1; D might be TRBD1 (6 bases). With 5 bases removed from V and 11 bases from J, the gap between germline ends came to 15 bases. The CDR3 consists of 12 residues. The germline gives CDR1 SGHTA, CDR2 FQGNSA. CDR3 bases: TGTGCCAGCAGCAAACAGGGTATTGAGGCTTTCTTT. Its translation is CASSKQGIEAFF.

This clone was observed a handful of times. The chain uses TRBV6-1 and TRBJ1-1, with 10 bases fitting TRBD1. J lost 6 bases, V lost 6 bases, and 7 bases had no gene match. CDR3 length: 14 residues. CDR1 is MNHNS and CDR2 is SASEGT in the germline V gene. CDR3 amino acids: CASSGQGGMAEAFF. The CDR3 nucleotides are TGTGCCAGCAGCGGACAGGGGGGGATGGCTGAAGCTTTCTTT.

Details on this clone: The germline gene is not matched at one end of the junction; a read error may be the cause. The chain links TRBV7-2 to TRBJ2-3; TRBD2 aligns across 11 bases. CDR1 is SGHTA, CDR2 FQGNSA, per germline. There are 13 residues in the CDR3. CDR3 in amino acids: CASSLLAGEPNVF. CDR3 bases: TGTGCCAGCAGTCTACTAGCGGGAGAACCGAACGTCTTT.

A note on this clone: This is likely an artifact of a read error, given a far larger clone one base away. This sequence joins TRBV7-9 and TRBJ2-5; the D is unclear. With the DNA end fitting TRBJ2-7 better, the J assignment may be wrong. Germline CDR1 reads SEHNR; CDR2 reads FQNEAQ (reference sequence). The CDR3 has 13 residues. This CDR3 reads CASSFGQAYEQYF. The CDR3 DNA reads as TGTGCCAGCAGCTTCGGTCAGGCCTACGAGCAGTACTTC.

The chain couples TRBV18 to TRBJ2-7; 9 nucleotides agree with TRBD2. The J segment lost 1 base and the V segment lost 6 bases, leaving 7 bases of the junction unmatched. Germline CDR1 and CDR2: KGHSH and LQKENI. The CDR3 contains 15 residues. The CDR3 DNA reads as TGTGCCAGCTCGGCTAGCGGGACTGTGTCCTACGAGCAGTACTTC. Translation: CASSASGTVSYEQYF.

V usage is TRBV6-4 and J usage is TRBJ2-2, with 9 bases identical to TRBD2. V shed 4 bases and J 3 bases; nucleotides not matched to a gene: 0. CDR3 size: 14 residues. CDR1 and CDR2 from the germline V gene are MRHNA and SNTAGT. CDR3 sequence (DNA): TGTGCCAGCAGTGGCGGGAGGGACACCGGGGAGCTGTTTTTT. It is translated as CASSGGRDTGELFF.

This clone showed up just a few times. The chain's CDR3 is CASSPGTGIQETQYF. As DNA, the CDR3 is TGCGCCAGCAGCCCAGGGACAGGTATACAAGAGACCCAGTACTTC. The chain employs TRBV5-1 and TRBJ2-5; TRBD1 matches at 8 bases. V shed 4 bases and J 2 bases; nucleotides not matched to a gene: 7. This CDR3 is 15 amino acids long. Germline V CDR1 and CDR2: SGHRS, YFSETQ.

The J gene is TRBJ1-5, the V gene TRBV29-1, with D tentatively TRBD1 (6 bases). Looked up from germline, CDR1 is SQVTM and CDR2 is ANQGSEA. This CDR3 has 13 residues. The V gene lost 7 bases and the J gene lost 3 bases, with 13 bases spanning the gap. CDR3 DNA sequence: TGCAGCGGGACGACAGGTAACAATCAGCCCCAGCATTTT. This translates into CSGTTGNNQPQHF.